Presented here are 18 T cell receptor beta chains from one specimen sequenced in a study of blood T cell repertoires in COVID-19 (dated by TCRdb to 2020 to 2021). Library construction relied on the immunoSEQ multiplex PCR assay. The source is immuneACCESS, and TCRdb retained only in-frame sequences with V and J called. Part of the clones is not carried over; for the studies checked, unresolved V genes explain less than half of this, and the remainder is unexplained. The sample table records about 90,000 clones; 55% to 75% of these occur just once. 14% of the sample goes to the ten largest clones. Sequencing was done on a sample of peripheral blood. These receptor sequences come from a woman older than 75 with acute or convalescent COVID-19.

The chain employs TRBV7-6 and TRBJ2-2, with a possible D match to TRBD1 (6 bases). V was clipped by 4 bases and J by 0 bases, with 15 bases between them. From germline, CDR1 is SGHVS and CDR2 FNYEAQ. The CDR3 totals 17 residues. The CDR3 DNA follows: TGTGCCAGCAGCTCATTTCCCGGGACAACGAACACCGGGGAGCTGTTTTTT. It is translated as CASSSFPGTTNTGELFF.

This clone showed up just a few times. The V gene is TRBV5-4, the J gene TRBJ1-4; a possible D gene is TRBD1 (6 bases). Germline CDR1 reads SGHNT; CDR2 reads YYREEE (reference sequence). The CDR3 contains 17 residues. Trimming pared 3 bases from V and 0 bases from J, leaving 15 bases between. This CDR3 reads CASSSRRQDSTNEKLFF. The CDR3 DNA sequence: TGTGCCAGCAGCTCCCGACGACAGGATTCAACTAATGAAAAACTGTTTTTT.

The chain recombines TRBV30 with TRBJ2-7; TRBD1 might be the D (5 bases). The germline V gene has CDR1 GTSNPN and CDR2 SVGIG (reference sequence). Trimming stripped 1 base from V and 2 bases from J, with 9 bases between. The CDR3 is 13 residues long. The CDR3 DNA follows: TGTGCCTGGAGTGACAGGCGGCCCTACGAGCAGTACTTC. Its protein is CAWSDRRPYEQYF.

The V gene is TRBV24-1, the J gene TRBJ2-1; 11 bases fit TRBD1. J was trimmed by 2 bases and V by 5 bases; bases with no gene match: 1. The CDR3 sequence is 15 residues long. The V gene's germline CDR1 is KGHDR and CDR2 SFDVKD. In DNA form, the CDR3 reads TGTGCCACCAGTGGGGGACAGGGGGCCTACAATGAGCAGTTCTTC. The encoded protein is CATSGGQGAYNEQFF.

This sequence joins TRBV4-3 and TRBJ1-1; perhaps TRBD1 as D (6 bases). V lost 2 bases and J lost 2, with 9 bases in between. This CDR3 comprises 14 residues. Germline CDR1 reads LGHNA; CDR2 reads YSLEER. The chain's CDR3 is CASSQNRDNTEAFF. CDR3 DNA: TGCGCCAGCAGCCAAAACAGGGATAACACTGAAGCTTTCTTT.

CDR3 protein: CASSLGRAEAGELFF. The CDR3 DNA is TGTGCCAGCAGCCTAGGGCGAGCGGAGGCCGGGGAGCTGTTTTTT. The genes are TRBV7-3 and TRBJ2-2; weak D call: TRBD2 (5 bases). Trimming removed 5 bases at V and 6 bases at J, with 16 bases between. The CDR3 loop spans 15 amino acids. From germline, CDR1 is SGHTA and CDR2 FQGTGA. The full variable domain, its missing parts supplied by reference TRBV7-3 and TRBJ2-2, is GAGVSQTPSNKVTEKGKYVELRCDPISGHTALYWYRQSLGQGPEFLIYFQGTGAADDSGLPNDRFFAVRPEGSVSTLKIQRTERGDSAVYLCASSLGRAEAGELFFGEGSRLTVL.

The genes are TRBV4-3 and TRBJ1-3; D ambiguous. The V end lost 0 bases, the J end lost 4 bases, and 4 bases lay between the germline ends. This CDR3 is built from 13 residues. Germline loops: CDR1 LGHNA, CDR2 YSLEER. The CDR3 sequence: CASSQDRGNTIYF. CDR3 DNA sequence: TGCGCCAGCAGCCAAGATCGGGGAAACACCATATATTTT.

The DNA for the CDR3 is TGCGCCAGCAGCCAACCCGGACAAGATGAAGCTTTCTTT. Its protein product is CASSQPGQDEAFF. The chain is built from TRBV4-3 and TRBJ1-1, with D possibly TRBD1 on 5 matching bases. The V and J ends lost 2 bases and 7 bases respectively, with 11 bases between them. This CDR3 is built from 13 residues. Germline V lookup: CDR1 LGHNA, CDR2 YSLEER.

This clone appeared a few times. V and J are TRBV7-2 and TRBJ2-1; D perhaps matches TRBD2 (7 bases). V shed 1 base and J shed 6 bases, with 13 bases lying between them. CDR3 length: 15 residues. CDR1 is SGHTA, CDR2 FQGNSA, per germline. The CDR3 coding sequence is TGTGCCAGCAGCTTAGGCGGGGGCCGGGGCAATGAGCAGTTCTTC. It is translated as CASSLGGGRGNEQFF.

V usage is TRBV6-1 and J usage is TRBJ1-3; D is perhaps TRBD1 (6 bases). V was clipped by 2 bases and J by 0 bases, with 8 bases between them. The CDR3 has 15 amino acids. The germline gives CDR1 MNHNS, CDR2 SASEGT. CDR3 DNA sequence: TGTGCCAGCAGTGAACAGACAGGCTCTGGAAACACCATATATTTT. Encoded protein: CASSEQTGSGNTIYF.

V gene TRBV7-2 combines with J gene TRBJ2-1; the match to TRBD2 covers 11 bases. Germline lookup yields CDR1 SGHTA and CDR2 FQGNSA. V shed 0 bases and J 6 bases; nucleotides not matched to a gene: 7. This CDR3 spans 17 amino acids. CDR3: CASSLAGTSGLTNEQFF. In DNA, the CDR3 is TGTGCCAGCAGCTTAGCCGGGACTAGCGGATTAACCAATGAGCAGTTCTTC.

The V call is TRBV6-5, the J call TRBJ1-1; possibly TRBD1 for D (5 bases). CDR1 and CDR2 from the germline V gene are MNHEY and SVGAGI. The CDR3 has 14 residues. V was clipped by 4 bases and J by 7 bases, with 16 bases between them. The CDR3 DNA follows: TGTGCCAGCAGTTCTCCCTGGCGGCAGGGTGAAGCTTTCTTT. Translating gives CASSSPWRQGEAFF.

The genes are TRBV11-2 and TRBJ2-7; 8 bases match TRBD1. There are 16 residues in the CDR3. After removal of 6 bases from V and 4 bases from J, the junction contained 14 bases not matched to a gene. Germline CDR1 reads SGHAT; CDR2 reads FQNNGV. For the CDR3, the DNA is TGTGCCAGCAGATCACCCCGACGGACAGGGCCTTACGAGCAGTACTTC. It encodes CASRSPRRTGPYEQYF.

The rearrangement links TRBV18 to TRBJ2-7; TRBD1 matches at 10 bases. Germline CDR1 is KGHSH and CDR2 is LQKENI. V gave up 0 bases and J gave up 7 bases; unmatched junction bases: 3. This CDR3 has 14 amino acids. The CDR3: CASSPPWTGGEQYF. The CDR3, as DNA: TGTGCCAGCTCACCACCCTGGACAGGGGGAGAGCAGTACTTC.

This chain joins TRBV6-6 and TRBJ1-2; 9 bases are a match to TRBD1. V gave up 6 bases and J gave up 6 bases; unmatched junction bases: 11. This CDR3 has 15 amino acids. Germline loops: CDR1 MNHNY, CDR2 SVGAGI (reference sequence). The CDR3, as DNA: TGTGCCAGCAGCCCCCAACAGGGGGCGCGGGATGGCTACACCTTC. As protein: CASSPQQGARDGYTF.

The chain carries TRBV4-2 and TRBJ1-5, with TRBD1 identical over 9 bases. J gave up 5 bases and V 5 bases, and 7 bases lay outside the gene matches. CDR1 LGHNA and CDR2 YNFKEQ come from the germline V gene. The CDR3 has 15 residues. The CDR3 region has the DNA TGTGCCAGCAGCGTCACTCGGACAGGGGATCAGCCCCAGCATTTT. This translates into CASSVTRTGDQPQHF.

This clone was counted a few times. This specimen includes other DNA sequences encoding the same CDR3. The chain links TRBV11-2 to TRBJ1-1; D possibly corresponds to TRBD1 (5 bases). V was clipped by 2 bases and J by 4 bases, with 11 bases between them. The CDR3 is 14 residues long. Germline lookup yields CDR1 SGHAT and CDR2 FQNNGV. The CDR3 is CASSLIYGGTEAFF. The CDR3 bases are TGTGCCAGCAGCTTAATCTACGGGGGCACTGAAGCTTTCTTT. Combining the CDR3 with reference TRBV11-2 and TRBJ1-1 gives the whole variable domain EAGVAQSPRYKIIEKRQSVAFWCNPISGHATLYWYQQILGQGPKLLIQFQNNGVVDDSQLPKDRFSAERLKGVDSTLKIQPAKLEDSAVYLCASSLIYGGTEAFFGQGTRLTVV.

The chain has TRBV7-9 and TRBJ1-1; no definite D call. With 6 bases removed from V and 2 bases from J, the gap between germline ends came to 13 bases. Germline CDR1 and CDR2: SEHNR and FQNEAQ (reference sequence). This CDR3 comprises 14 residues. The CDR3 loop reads CASSRTPGNTEAFF. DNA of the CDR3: TGTGCCAGCAGTAGGACCCCGGGAAACACTGAAGCTTTCTTT.